The 4 T cell receptor beta chains in this list originate from one sample, sequenced in a study of blood T cell repertoires in COVID-19. TCRdb keeps only in-frame clones here, not all; method: immunoSEQ multiplex PCR. In the table there are approximately 18,000 clones, roughly nine tenths of which are singletons. The sample was peripheral blood. The receptor source for this set is a human donor in a cohort sampled during active COVID-19.

The genes are TRBV25-1 and TRBJ2-2; TRBD2 aligns across 10 bases. CDR1 is MGHDK and CDR2 is SYGVNS in the germline V gene. CDR3 length equals 17 residues. V was pared by 3 bases and J by 5 bases, with 9 bases of the junction left unmatched. CDR3 sequence: CASSDSSSGSLTGELFF. CDR3 bases: TGTGCCAGCAGTGACTCGTCTAGCGGGAGTCTAACCGGGGAGCTGTTTTTT.

This chain joins TRBV27 and TRBJ2-1, with a possible D match to TRBD2 (8 bases). The V and J ends lost 8 bases and 4 bases respectively, with 18 bases between them. Germline assignment: CDR1 MNHEY and CDR2 SMNVEV (reference sequence). CDR3 size: 15 residues. The CDR3 DNA reads as TGTGCCAGCGCAGGGGGAGGGACTAGGTACAATGAGCAGTTCTTC. Protein sequence: CASAGGGTRYNEQFF.

This clone has only a few counts. The chain is built from TRBV5-4 and TRBJ1-2; TRBD1 matches at 8 bases. The V gene end was trimmed by 4 bases and the J gene end by 8 bases; junction bases not matched to a gene: 13. CDR1 and CDR2 from the germline V gene are SGHNT and YYREEE (reference sequence). The CDR3 is 15 residues long. DNA of the CDR3: TGTGCCAGCAGCCACGAGTGGACAGGGAGTGGCGGCTACACCTTC. Its translation: CASSHEWTGSGGYTF.

J is TRBJ2-5 and V is TRBV28, with TRBD2 identical over 9 bases. The germline V gene has CDR1 MDHEN and CDR2 SYDVKM. The CDR3 runs 16 residues. V lost 1 base and J lost 5; bases outside the gene matches: 8. Written as DNA, the CDR3 is TGTGCCAGCAGTTTATCCCTAGCGGGAACGGAGGAGACCCAGTACTTC. It yields the protein CASSLSLAGTEETQYF.